These 30 T cell receptor beta chains came from one sample sequenced in a study of shared clonotypes between healthy human individuals (dated by TCRdb to between 2020 and 2021). Libraries were prepared through the immunoSEQ multiplex PCR assay. In TCRdb, the immuneACCESS table is reduced to in-frame sequences with V and J assigned. These tables do not hold every clone; where another copy was compared, an unresolved V gene accounts for under half, and the others remain unexplained. Counted in this sample were around 1.6 million clones; approximately 98% of them appeared once. Together, the top ten hold less than 0.55% of the sample. The sample comprised naive CD4+ T cells sorted from blood. In light of the paper, this sample's cell subset or site label describes: CD45RA+ positively selected. Source of these receptors: a man aged 25-40 years in good health.

The chain recombines TRBV19 with TRBJ1-4; 7 bases agree with TRBD1. J gave up 3 bases and V 5 bases, and 9 bases lay outside the gene matches. Germline-derived CDR1 and CDR2 are LNHDA and SQIVND (reference sequence). This CDR3 is built from 16 residues. The CDR3: CASSLQQGISNEKLFF. DNA for the CDR3: TGTGCCAGTAGTCTTCAACAGGGGATATCTAATGAAAAACTGTTTTTT.

With respect to this clone: This sample also contains other DNA sequences that code for the same CDR3. V is TRBV18 and J is TRBJ2-3; no clear D. The germline V gene encodes CDR1 KGHSH and CDR2 LQKENI. The CDR3 consists of 15 residues. Trimming cost V 2 bases and J 3 bases, with 12 bases left between them. Here the CDR3 DNA reads TGTGCCAGCTCACCATGGGCAGGCTTGACAGATACGCAGTATTTT. Protein sequence: CASSPWAGLTDTQYF.

V gene TRBV2 combines with J gene TRBJ2-7, with 8 bases matching TRBD1. V trimming: 6 bases; J trimming: 6 bases; junction bases outside the gene matches: 10. CDR3 size: 14 residues. Germline V lookup: CDR1 SNHLY, CDR2 FYNNEI. The CDR3 DNA follows: TGTGCCAGCAGGGAGACAGGGGCCTTTACCGAGCAGTACTTC. Translated: CASRETGAFTEQYF.

This rearrangement joins TRBV7-2 to TRBJ2-5, with TRBD2 identical over 10 bases. Per germline, CDR1 SGHTA and CDR2 FQGNSA. After removal of 4 bases from V and 2 bases from J, the junction contained 4 bases not matched to a gene. CDR3 length: 15 amino acids. The CDR3 loop reads CASSYQRGGQETQYF. The CDR3, as DNA: TGTGCCAGCAGCTACCAGCGGGGGGGACAAGAGACCCAGTACTTC.

On this clone: Other DNA sequences in the same sample also yield this CDR3. This chain uses TRBV7-9 with TRBJ2-7, with D unresolved. Germline assignment: CDR1 SEHNR and CDR2 FQNEAQ (reference sequence). This CDR3 has 12 residues. Trimming removed 3 bases from V and 6 bases from J, with 9 bases in between. CDR3 nucleotides: TGTGCCAGCAGCTTGACGGGTGGCGAGCAGTACTTC. Amino acid sequence: CASSLTGGEQYF. Complete variable domain (other parts from reference TRBV7-9 and TRBJ2-7): DTGVSQNPRHKITKRGQNVTFRCDPISEHNRLYWYRQTLGQGPEFLTYFQNEAQLEKSRLLSDRFSAERPKGSFSTLEIQRTEQGDSAMYLCASSLTGGEQYFGPGTRLTVT.

This clone was seen a single time. The chain employs TRBV7-2 and TRBJ1-2; the match to TRBD1 covers 10 bases. The CDR3 is 14 amino acids. CDR1 is SGHTA, CDR2 FQGNSA, per germline. V lost 5 bases, J lost 6 bases, and 6 bases stayed unmatched. CDR3 loop: CASSKRQGADGYTF. In DNA form, the CDR3 reads TGTGCCAGCAGCAAACGACAGGGGGCGGATGGCTACACCTTC.

The chain recombines TRBV29-1 with TRBJ1-2, with D unclear. Trimming removed 4 bases at V and 3 bases at J, with 12 bases between. The CDR3 is 13 amino acids. Germline V gene sequence: CDR1 SQVTM, CDR2 ANQGSEA. CDR3 nucleotide sequence: TGCAGCGTTGGGGAGTCGGCGTACTATGGCTACACCTTC. This gives the protein CSVGESAYYGYTF.

The chain employs TRBV30 and TRBJ2-7, with 9 positions matching TRBD1. Germline V gene lookup returns CDR1 GTSNPN and CDR2 SVGIG (reference sequence). V lost 0 bases and J lost 9; bases outside the gene matches: 6. There are 13 residues in the CDR3. In nucleotides, the CDR3 is TGTGCCTGGAGTGTAAAACAGGGGGCCGGGCAGTACTTC. This codes for CAWSVKQGAGQYF.

In the case of this clone: The same CDR3 is also encoded by other DNA sequences in this sample. The rearrangement uses TRBV5-1 and TRBJ2-3; 12 bases are a match to TRBD2. The germline V gene has CDR1 SGHRS and CDR2 YFSETQ. The CDR3 extends over 15 amino acids. V was pared by 2 bases and J by 3 bases, with 1 base of the junction left unmatched. This chain's CDR3 is CASSFLAGGTDTQYF. The CDR3 DNA reads as TGCGCCAGCAGCTTTCTAGCGGGAGGGACAGATACGCAGTATTTT.

Details on this clone: The sample contains more than one DNA sequence encoding this CDR3. The V gene is TRBV18, the J gene TRBJ2-7, with TRBD1 matching over 7 bases. Germline V gene lookup returns CDR1 KGHSH and CDR2 LQKENI. The V segment lost 6 bases and the J segment 1 base; nucleotides outside the gene matches: 3. The CDR3 has 13 residues. The CDR3 nucleotides are TGTGCCAGCTCCCTGACAGGGTCCTACGAGCAGTACTTC. Translating gives CASSLTGSYEQYF.

The rearrangement links TRBV5-1 to TRBJ2-5; 8 bases are shared with TRBD1. Trimming took 5 bases from V and 5 from J; bases not matched to a gene: 5. This CDR3 has 13 amino acids. Germline CDR1 reads SGHRS; CDR2 reads YFSETQ. The CDR3 DNA reads as TGCGCCAGCAGTGGACAGGGTAGCGAGACCCAGTACTTC. Translation: CASSGQGSETQYF. Looking up the rest from reference TRBV5-1 and TRBJ2-5 gives the full variable domain: KAGVTQTPRYLIKTRGQQVTLSCSPISGHRSVSWYQQTPGQGLQFLFEYFSETQRNKGNFPGRFSGRQFSNSRSEMNVSTLELGDSALYLCASSGQGSETQYFGPGTRLLVL.

This chain joins TRBV7-9 and TRBJ1-1; D not resolved. Looked up from germline, CDR1 is SEHNR and CDR2 is FQNEAQ (reference sequence). This CDR3 region has 14 residues. Trimming removed 4 bases from V and 1 base from J, with 10 bases in between. CDR3 nucleotide sequence: TGTGCCAGCAGCTCTAGACTGGCGAACACTGAAGCTTTCTTT. It specifies CASSSRLANTEAFF.

This sequence joins TRBV12-5 and TRBJ2-1, with 12 bases aligning to TRBD2. The V segment lost 4 bases and the J segment 4 bases; nucleotides outside the gene matches: 8. From germline, CDR1 is LGHNT and CDR2 FRNRAP. There are 17 residues in the CDR3. CDR3 protein: CASGSSGGTSGYNEQFF. In DNA, the CDR3 is TGTGCTAGTGGTTCCTCCGGAGGGACTAGCGGGTACAATGAGCAGTTCTTC.

The chain recombines TRBV5-1 with TRBJ1-4, with 11 nucleotides matching TRBD1. V lost 0 bases and J lost 8; bases outside the gene matches: 6. Germline V CDR1 and CDR2: SGHRS, YFSETQ. This CDR3 region has 16 residues. The CDR3 loop is CASSLAGTGGEEKLFF. CDR3 sequence (DNA): TGCGCCAGCAGCTTGGCCGGGACAGGGGGAGAAGAAAAACTGTTTTTT.

The chain recombines TRBV9 with TRBJ2-2, with D maybe TRBD1 (6 bases). V lost 4 bases and J lost 1, with 17 bases in between. The CDR3 is made up of 17 amino acids. CDR1 and CDR2 (germline): SGDLS, YYNGEE. CDR3 residues: CASSPRTGLENTGELFF. CDR3 DNA: TGTGCCAGCAGCCCTCGTACAGGGCTTGAGAACACCGGGGAGCTGTTTTTT.

The chain uses TRBV2 and TRBJ2-2; D might be TRBD2 (6 bases). In germline, CDR1 is SNHLY, CDR2 FYNNEI. The CDR3 is made up of 13 amino acids. The V end lost 6 bases, the J end lost 4 bases, and 9 bases lay between the germline ends. The CDR3, as DNA: TGTGCCAGCAGCAGGAGGGGCACCGGGGAGCTGTTTTTT. Its translation: CASSRRGTGELFF. The variable domain in full, completed from reference TRBV2 and TRBJ2-2, reads EPEVTQTPSHQVTQMGQEVILRCVPISNHLYFYWYRQILGQKVEFLVSFYNNEISEKSEIFDDQFSVERPDGSNFTLKIRSTKLEDSAMYFCASSRRGTGELFFGEGSRLTVL.

This chain links TRBV18 with TRBJ1-1, with D possibly TRBD1 on 5 matching bases. The V end lost 6 bases, the J end lost 3 bases, and 11 bases lay between the germline ends. Germline CDR1 is KGHSH and CDR2 is LQKENI. This CDR3 spans 13 amino acids. The CDR3 spells CASSGAVDTEAFF. CDR3 DNA sequence: TGTGCCAGCTCCGGGGCAGTAGACACTGAAGCTTTCTTT.

This clone was seen once. The V gene is TRBV10-3, the J gene TRBJ2-7; D is undetermined. Germline CDR1 and CDR2: ENHRY and SYGVKD. This CDR3 region has 16 residues. Deletions cut 3 bases from V and 4 bases from J, with 19 bases between. The CDR3 region has the DNA TGTGCCATCAGTGACCGGTATGGGCAGTCCCCTTACGAGCAGTACTTC. The encoded protein is CAISDRYGQSPYEQYF.

The rearrangement links TRBV29-1 to TRBJ1-1; D remains ambiguous. V was shortened by 7 bases and J by 2 bases, with 11 bases between the two germline ends. Germline V gene lookup returns CDR1 SQVTM and CDR2 ANQGSEA. CDR3 size: 12 residues. In DNA, the CDR3 is TGCAGCGCTATATTGGGTAACACTGAAGCTTTCTTT. Protein: CSAILGNTEAFF.

The CDR3 loop reads CASCWDRGEKLFF. CDR3 nucleotide sequence: TGTGCCAGTTGCTGGGACAGGGGTGAAAAACTGTTTTTT. The genes are TRBV18 and TRBJ1-4; the match to TRBD1 covers 10 bases. The CDR3 length is 13 residues. The V and J ends lost 9 bases and 7 bases, in that order; junction bases with no gene match: 5. From germline, CDR1 is KGHSH and CDR2 LQKENI.

CDR3 in amino acids: CSVEGQGHYGYTF. The CDR3 bases are TGCAGCGTTGAAGGGCAGGGACACTATGGCTACACCTTC. V is TRBV29-1 and J is TRBJ1-2, with a tentative D call TRBD1 (5 bases). V was pared by 1 base and J by 3 bases, with 9 bases between. The CDR3 covers 13 residues. Germline V gives CDR1 SQVTM, CDR2 ANQGSEA.

This rearrangement joins TRBV27 to TRBJ2-7, with D tentatively TRBD2 (6 bases). CDR1 is MNHEY, CDR2 SMNVEV, per germline (reference sequence). The CDR3 extends over 13 amino acids. Trimming removed 5 bases from V and 3 bases from J, with 11 bases in between. CDR3 in DNA: TGTGCCAGCAGTCGAGGGACTGGCTACGAGCAGTACTTC. It is translated as CASSRGTGYEQYF.

The chain combines TRBV7-2 with TRBJ2-1; D gene ambiguous. V was pared by 2 bases and J by 0 bases, with 11 bases between. Germline CDR1 is SGHTA and CDR2 is FQGNSA. The CDR3 loop spans 16 amino acids. CDR3: CASSLFLGSSYNEQFF. In nucleotides, the CDR3 is TGTGCCAGCAGCTTATTTTTAGGAAGCTCCTACAATGAGCAGTTCTTC.

The chain has TRBV29-1 and TRBJ2-1, with TRBD1 matching over 7 bases. J was trimmed by 0 bases and V by 5 bases; bases with no gene match: 4. This CDR3 has 14 amino acids. From germline, CDR1 is SQVTM and CDR2 ANQGSEA. This CDR3 is CSVSTGNSYNEQFF. The CDR3 coding sequence is TGCAGCGTTTCGACAGGGAACTCCTACAATGAGCAGTTCTTC.

The chain uses TRBV5-6 and TRBJ1-1; D is unclear. The germline V and J ends were trimmed by 1 base and 4 bases, with 8 bases remaining between them. The CDR3 covers 13 residues. Germline lookup yields CDR1 SGHDT and CDR2 YYEEEE. The CDR3 region is CASSLSKTTEAFF. The CDR3 coding sequence is TGTGCCAGCAGCTTGTCCAAAACCACTGAAGCTTTCTTT.

The chain couples TRBV5-1 to TRBJ2-5; no definite D call. V dropped 0 bases and J dropped 5 bases, with 8 bases sitting between them. Germline V gene data show CDR1 as SGHRS and CDR2 as YFSETQ. The CDR3 is made up of 13 amino acids. The CDR3 loop is CASSLGAVETQYF. The CDR3 region has the DNA TGCGCCAGCAGCTTGGGGGCGGTGGAGACCCAGTACTTC.

The rearrangement links TRBV29-1 to TRBJ2-3; no firm D call. The V end was cut by 7 bases, the J end by 5 bases, with 16 bases between. This CDR3 comprises 13 residues. Per the germline V gene, CDR1 is SQVTM and CDR2 is ANQGSEA. DNA for the CDR3: TGCAGCGCCGACCCCGCCCTGGGAGATACGCAGTATTTT. Translating it yields CSADPALGDTQYF.

The V gene is TRBV6-1, the J gene TRBJ2-7; possible D gene TRBD1, 6 bases. CDR3 length: 14 residues. Germline V gives CDR1 MNHNS, CDR2 SASEGT. V lost 7 bases to trimming and J lost 7 bases, with 20 bases between them. Here the CDR3 reads CASNDHTGTTEQYF. The CDR3, as DNA: TGTGCCAGCAACGACCACACAGGGACCACGGAGCAGTACTTC.

The rearrangement joins TRBV5-5 to TRBJ2-3; 12 bases align to TRBD2. Unmatched junction bases numbered 6, after V lost 2 bases and J lost 2 bases. CDR3 length: 17 residues. The germline gives CDR1 SGHKS, CDR2 YYEKEE (reference sequence). CDR3 bases: TGTGCCAGCAGCTTCGGAGGACTAGCGGGATACACAGATACGCAGTATTTT. Its translation: CASSFGGLAGYTDTQYF. The full variable domain, its missing parts supplied by reference TRBV5-5 and TRBJ2-3, is DAGVTQSPTHLIKTRGQQVTLRCSPISGHKSVSWYQQVLGQGPQFIFQYYEKEERGRGNFPDRFSARQFPNYSSELNVNALLLGDSALYLCASSFGGLAGYTDTQYFGPGTRLTVL.

This clone showed up just a few times. The chain employs TRBV28 and TRBJ2-1; D possibly corresponds to TRBD1 (5 bases). Germline CDR1 MDHEN, CDR2 SYDVKM. The CDR3 runs 16 residues. Trimming pared 5 bases from V and 2 bases from J, leaving 16 bases between. The CDR3 bases are TGTGCCAGCAGTCCACCCCGGTACAGGACCTACAATGAGCAGTTCTTC. This codes for CASSPPRYRTYNEQFF.